This T cell receptor (beta chain) is from a study of cytomegalovirus exposure and HLA in healthy donors. General study findings and limits: CMV serostatus alone was available as immune exposure information. In a later analysis, common viral pathogens appeared linked to several of the most significant clusters. Later analysis showed TCR association rates varying by HLA locus, highest for DRB1 and lowest for HLA-C.

This clone was observed a few times. The antigen is undetermined. The PCR had 60 Vbeta and 13 Jbeta primers. Sequencing used immunoSEQ multiplex PCR; TCRdb keeps in-frame clones, though not all of them. The table has about 140,000 clones, around 82% seen once. Trimming left V 0 bases short and J 5 bases short, with 8 bases between. The CDR3 covers 15 residues. Germline assignment: CDR1 MNHEY and CDR2 SVGAGI. Healthy people donating bone marrow made up the donors. The rearrangement uses TRBV6-5 and TRBJ1-6; D is perhaps TRBD1 (5 bases). The sequencing input was PBMCs. The source of this sequence is a man in his forties or fifties in good health and CMV-seronegative. The CDR3 coding sequence is TGTGCCAGCAGTTACTCAGGGACTAATAATTCACCCCTCCACTTT. It codes for CASSYSGTNNSPLHF.